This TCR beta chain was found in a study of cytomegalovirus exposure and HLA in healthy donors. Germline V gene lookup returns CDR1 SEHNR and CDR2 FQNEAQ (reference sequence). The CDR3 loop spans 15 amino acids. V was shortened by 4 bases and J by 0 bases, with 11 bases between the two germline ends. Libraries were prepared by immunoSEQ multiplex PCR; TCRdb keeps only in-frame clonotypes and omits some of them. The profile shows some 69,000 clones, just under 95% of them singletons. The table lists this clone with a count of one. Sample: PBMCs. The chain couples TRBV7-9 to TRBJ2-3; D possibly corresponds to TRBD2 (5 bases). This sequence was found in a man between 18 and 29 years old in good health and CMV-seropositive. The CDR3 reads CASSWGSASTDTQYF. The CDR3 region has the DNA TGTGCCAGCAGCTGGGGTAGCGCTAGCACAGATACGCAGTATTTT.